This TCR beta chain was documented in a study of blood T cell repertoires in COVID-19 (dated by TCRdb to the early 2020s). General notes on the study: Samples covering the acute and convalescent phases of COVID-19 were provided by collaborators in the United States, Italy and Spain. The material from the prospective study consisted of cDNA or gDNA derived from T cells, B-cell-depleted T cells, or PBMCs. The dataset comprised deeply sampled blood TCRbeta repertoires from subjects exposed to, actively infected with, or recovered from COVID-19. A freely available public database, intended as a resource for researchers studying the immune response to SARS-CoV-2, is where the repertoires were released. Samples were obtained from the ongoing ImmuneRACE study (first 160 participants) and from over 1,000 subjects provided by 6 global collaborators. Sample metadata almost always included a de-identified subject ID, COVID-19 status, age in years and sex. Where HLA class I and class II types were available, the types were taken from metadata supplied by the sample provider, not from assay-based typing. Paper-wide results and their limitations: The amount of clinical and demographic metadata varied by source and participant and was provided uncurated.

Its CDR3 holds 15 amino acids, cysteine through phenylalanine. Just CDR3 DNA is preserved here, 45 bases in frame from base 1. CDR1 and CDR2, looked up from the germline V gene, are KGHDR and SFDVKD. Relative to germline, V is missing 7 bases and J is missing 2 bases, with 8 bases of the junction outside any gene match. TCRbeta CDR3 regions were amplified from genomic DNA using the immunoSEQ Assay, a bias-controlled multiplex PCR. The source study handled its data this way. The number of nucleated cells in each sample was estimated by amplification of reference gene primers within the assay. Sequence reads were collapsed and filtered to measure the absolute abundance of every unique TCRbeta CDR3 rearrangement. For each sample, productive Simpson clonality was calculated as the square root of Simpson's diversity index over productive rearrangements. Here the immuneACCESS table is served through TCRdb, limited to in-frame sequences with V and J called. Missing clones are a known gap in these copies; in checked studies unresolved V genes cover under half, and the rest lacks a known reason. The V and J calls and clone size come from that table; D and trimming were worked out from the DNA. The sample profile shows around 250,000 clones; about 91% of them were found once. Of the sample, 1% to 1.5% is held by the ten largest clones.

A remark on this clone: It lacks a known antigen. Per-base quality was not reported, and no clone a single base away is much larger than it.

Enrolling through a virtual design, the prospective study's participants ranged in age from roughly 18 to 90 years and lived across approximately 25 United States geographic areas. In the prospective study, cohorts were assigned on the basis of participant-reported clinical history obtained from a screening survey and a study questionnaire. Each participant in the prospective study had whole blood, serum and a nasopharyngeal or oropharyngeal swab collected by mobile phlebotomists. Participants in the prospective study had the option to provide additional blood draws and questionnaires over a roughly two-month period. Before DNA extraction, blood samples from the prospective study were shipped at room temperature or frozen.

This clonotype was obtained from a woman aged 40-49 years with acute COVID-19. The chain is made from TRBV24-1 and TRBJ2-3; TRBD1 lines up with 7 middle nucleotides. The sequencing sample was made of PBMCs or T cells enriched from blood (not recorded which). DNA sequence: TGTGCCACCAGCGAAACAGGGGCTAACACAGATACGCAGTATTTT. It specifies CATSETGANTDTQYF.